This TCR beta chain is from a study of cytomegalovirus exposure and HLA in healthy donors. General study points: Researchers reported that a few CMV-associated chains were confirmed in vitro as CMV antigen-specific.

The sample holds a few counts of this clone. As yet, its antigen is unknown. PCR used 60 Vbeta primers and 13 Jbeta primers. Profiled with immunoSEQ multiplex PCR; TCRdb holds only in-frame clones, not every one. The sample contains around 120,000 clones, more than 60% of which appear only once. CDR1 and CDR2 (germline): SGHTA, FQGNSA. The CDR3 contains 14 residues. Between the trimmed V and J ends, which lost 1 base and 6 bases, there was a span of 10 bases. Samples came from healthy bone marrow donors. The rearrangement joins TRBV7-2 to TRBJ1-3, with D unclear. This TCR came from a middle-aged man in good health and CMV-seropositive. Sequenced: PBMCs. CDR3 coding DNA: TGTGCCAGCAGCTTAGGTCCCACTCTAAACACCATATATTTT. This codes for CASSLGPTLNTIYF.